This entry lists 22 T cell receptor beta chains sequenced from one sample in a study of blood T cell repertoires in COVID-19. Here immunoSEQ multiplex PCR was the method, and the copy in TCRdb shows in-frame clones only, minus some. This sample has some 170,000 clones, with approximately 86% found just once. The sequenced material came from peripheral blood. These receptors all come from a woman aged 45-60 years with acute or convalescent COVID-19.

The chain joins TRBV5-1 to TRBJ1-2; 8 nucleotides align to TRBD1. The CDR3 is 14 amino acids. Germline trimming cut 4 bases from V and 7 bases from J; bases unmatched to any gene: 9. The germline gives CDR1 SGHRS, CDR2 YFSETQ. The CDR3 region has the DNA TGCGCCAGCAGCGCATCAGGGGGCGCGGGTGGCTACACCTTC. Encoded protein: CASSASGGAGGYTF.

The chain uses TRBV5-6 and TRBJ2-2, with 9 bases lining up with TRBD1. The length of the CDR3 is 15 residues. Trimming took 4 bases from V and 6 from J; bases not matched to a gene: 7. Germline lookup yields CDR1 SGHDT and CDR2 YYEEEE. This CDR3 is CASSLGQGFAGELFF. The CDR3 nucleotides read TGTGCCAGCAGCCTAGGACAGGGGTTCGCCGGGGAGCTGTTTTTT.

The chain couples TRBV7-2 to TRBJ2-1; tentatively, D is TRBD2 (6 bases). The CDR3 is 15 amino acids. Trimming removed 3 bases at V and 12 bases at J, with 21 bases between. Germline V gene data show CDR1 as SGHTA and CDR2 as FQGNSA. CDR3 amino acids: CASSFGTPIEGGQFF. In nucleotides, the CDR3 is TGTGCCAGCAGCTTCGGGACTCCCATTGAGGGTGGGCAGTTCTTC.

The chain carries TRBV28 and TRBJ2-1; TRBD1 matches 9 bases. The CDR3 is 16 amino acids. J lost 2 bases, V lost 1 base, and 3 bases had no gene match. CDR1 and CDR2 (germline): MDHEN, SYDVKM. The CDR3 DNA sequence: TGTGCCAGCAGTTTATATGGGACAGGGACCTACAATGAGCAGTTCTTC. Translating it yields CASSLYGTGTYNEQFF. The full variable domain, completed using reference TRBV28 and TRBJ2-1, is DVKVTQSSRYLVKRTGEKVFLECVQDMDHENMFWYRQDPGLGLRLIYFSYDVKMKEKGDIPEGYSVSREKKERFSLILESASTNQTSMYLCASSLYGTGTYNEQFFGPGTRLTVL.

The chain recombines TRBV5-1 with TRBJ1-1; 11 positions agree with TRBD1. The CDR3 is 17 amino acids. The V and J ends lost 2 bases and 5 bases, in that order; junction bases with no gene match: 11. The germline V gene has CDR1 SGHRS and CDR2 YFSETQ. The CDR3, as DNA: TGCGCCAGCAGCTTTGGGACAGGGGGGCGTCTCGGGACTGAAGCTTTCTTT. The encoded protein is CASSFGTGGRLGTEAFF.

The genes are TRBV3-1 (or the pseudogene TRBV3-2) and TRBJ2-2, with TRBD2 matching 8 bases. Trimming removed 2 bases from V and 2 bases from J; junction bases left unmatched: 7. The length of the CDR3 is 17 residues. Germline CDR1 reads LGHDT; CDR2 reads YNNKEL (reference sequence). The CDR3, as DNA: TGTGCCAGCAGCCAACATACCGGGACTAGAAACACCGGGGAGCTGTTTTTT. Encoded protein: CASSQHTGTRNTGELFF.

This clone appeared a single time. CDR3: CASSRDYNTGELFF. The CDR3 DNA sequence: TGTGCCAGCAGCCGGGACTACAACACCGGGGAGCTGTTTTTT. V gene TRBV6-2 or TRBV6-3 combines with J gene TRBJ2-2, with TRBD2 matching over 7 bases. This CDR3 is built from 14 residues. V lost 6 bases to trimming and J lost 2 bases; unmatched junction nucleotides: 3. Germline CDR1 reads MNHEY; CDR2 reads SVGEGT.

This chain uses TRBV11-2 with TRBJ2-5; TRBD2 agrees at 9 bases. This CDR3 is built from 17 residues. V lost 5 bases, J lost 3 bases, and 13 bases stayed unmatched. The germline CDR1 and CDR2 sequences are SGHAT and FQNNGV. The DNA of the CDR3 is TGTGCCAGCAGCGCCCTAAGTGCGGGAGGGCCCGAAGAGACCCAGTACTTC. Translating gives CASSALSAGGPEETQYF.

The chain joins TRBV7-2 to TRBJ1-1; 9 bases agree with TRBD1. With V trimmed by 5 bases and J by 2 bases, 3 bases remained unmatched. This CDR3 comprises 14 residues. CDR1 and CDR2 from the germline V gene are SGHTA and FQGNSA. The CDR3 bases are TGTGCCAGCAGCCGGGACAGGGTTAACACTGAAGCTTTCTTT. Protein: CASSRDRVNTEAFF.

The CDR3 nucleotides are TGTGCCAGTAGTTCATTTAACTATGGCTACACCTTC. This codes for CASSSFNYGYTF. The rearrangement joins TRBV19 to TRBJ1-2; no clear D gene. The germline V and J ends were trimmed by 5 bases and 1 base, with 5 bases remaining between them. Germline V CDR1 and CDR2: LNHDA, SQIVND (reference sequence). This CDR3 has 12 amino acids.

CDR3 nucleotide sequence: TGTGCCAGCAGCTCTAATCAAGCCGGGAGACCCTCAGAGACCCAGTACTTC. Its protein is CASSSNQAGRPSETQYF. The chain recombines TRBV7-3 with TRBJ2-5; D is possibly TRBD2 (6 bases). Looked up from germline, CDR1 is SGHTA and CDR2 is FQGTGA. V was cut by 4 bases and J by 4 bases, with 22 bases left in between. The CDR3 totals 17 residues.

The CDR3 sequence: CASSLAPSGSTYEQYF. CDR3 DNA sequence: TGTGCCAGCAGCTTAGCGCCTAGCGGGAGCACCTACGAGCAGTACTTC. The chain joins TRBV7-2 to TRBJ2-7; 10 nucleotides agree with TRBD2. Germline loops: CDR1 SGHTA, CDR2 FQGNSA. After removal of 0 bases from V and 2 bases from J, the junction contained 4 bases not matched to a gene. The CDR3 loop spans 16 amino acids. Using reference TRBV7-2 and TRBJ2-7 for the parts outside the CDR3, the full variable domain is GAGVSQSPSNKVTEKGKDVELRCDPISGHTALYWYRQSLGQGLEFLIYFQGNSAPDKSGLPSDRFSAERTGGSVSTLTIQRTQQEDSAVYLCASSLAPSGSTYEQYFGPGTRLTVT.

The chain uses TRBV11-2 and TRBJ2-3; 11 positions match TRBD2. Per germline, CDR1 SGHAT and CDR2 FQNNGV. V lost 5 bases, J lost 0 bases, and 13 bases stayed unmatched. The CDR3 sequence is 19 residues long. CDR3 in amino acids: CASSKLGLAGGYSTDTQYF. As DNA, the CDR3 is TGTGCCAGCAGCAAGTTGGGGCTAGCGGGGGGTTACAGCACAGATACGCAGTATTTT.

This chain uses TRBV2 with TRBJ1-1; no reliable D call. V lost 7 bases, J lost 11 bases, and 14 bases lay in between. This CDR3 region has 11 residues. CDR1 is SNHLY, CDR2 FYNNEI, per germline. The CDR3 DNA reads as TGTGCCAGCAACGAAGAGCGGCTGGCTTTCTTT. Translation gives CASNEERLAFF.

A single count supports this clone. The V call is TRBV7-8, the J call TRBJ2-6; tentatively, D is TRBD2 (7 bases). Trimming took 1 base from V and 0 from J, leaving 10 bases between them. CDR3 length: 17 residues. The germline V gene encodes CDR1 SGHVS and CDR2 FQNEAQ. The CDR3 here is CASSLGGGGSGANVLTF. The CDR3 coding sequence is TGTGCCAGCAGCTTAGGGGGAGGGGGCTCTGGGGCCAACGTCCTGACTTTC. The full variable domain, rest sourced from reference TRBV7-8 and TRBJ2-6, is GAGVSQSPRYKVAKRGQDVALRCDPISGHVSLFWYQQALGQGPEFLTYFQNEAQLDKSGLPSDRFFAERPEGSVSTLKIQRTQQEDSAVYLCASSLGGGGSGANVLTFGAGSRLTVL.

The chain recombines TRBV9 with TRBJ1-5; D is uncertain. V was shortened by 5 bases and J by 6 bases, with 18 bases between the two germline ends. This CDR3 has 15 residues. Germline V gives CDR1 SGDLS, CDR2 YYNGEE. The CDR3 sequence is CASSESPEEGQPQHF. Written as DNA, the CDR3 is TGTGCCAGCAGTGAGAGCCCGGAGGAAGGTCAGCCCCAGCATTTT.

This chain uses TRBV5-1 with TRBJ2-5, with 7 bases fitting TRBD1. CDR1 and CDR2 from the germline V gene are SGHRS and YFSETQ. This CDR3 has 14 amino acids. The V segment lost 4 bases and the J segment 4 bases; nucleotides outside the gene matches: 7. The CDR3 is CASSPNTGVETQYF. The CDR3 bases are TGCGCCAGCAGCCCGAACACAGGGGTAGAGACCCAGTACTTC.

The V call is TRBV29-1, the J call TRBJ1-4, with D uncertain. Trimming stripped 1 base from V and 8 bases from J, with 5 bases between. Germline V lookup: CDR1 SQVTM, CDR2 ANQGSEA. The CDR3 loop spans 11 amino acids. The CDR3 region has the DNA TGCAGCGTTGAAGGAGGCGAAAAACTGTTTTTT. Translating gives CSVEGGEKLFF.

V gene TRBV5-1 combines with J gene TRBJ2-6; no clear D. This CDR3 spans 15 amino acids. Germline CDR1 reads SGHRS; CDR2 reads YFSETQ. V was trimmed by 0 bases and J by 2 bases, leaving 6 bases between them. The CDR3 loop is CASSLVAAGANVLTF. CDR3 nucleotides: TGCGCCAGCAGCTTGGTGGCTGCTGGGGCCAACGTCCTGACTTTC. The variable domain in full, completed from reference TRBV5-1 and TRBJ2-6, reads KAGVTQTPRYLIKTRGQQVTLSCSPISGHRSVSWYQQTPGQGLQFLFEYFSETQRNKGNFPGRFSGRQFSNSRSEMNVSTLELGDSALYLCASSLVAAGANVLTFGAGSRLTVL.

This clone was counted a single time. This chain uses TRBV7-2 with TRBJ1-1, with no clear D. The CDR3 runs 16 residues. Germline values: CDR1 SGHTA, CDR2 FQGNSA. V lost 1 base and J 2 bases, leaving 14 bases between the germline ends. Written as DNA, the CDR3 is TGTGCCAGCAGCTTAGGGCGGCAGACTATCAACACTGAAGCTTTCTTT. Translating it yields CASSLGRQTINTEAFF.

This clone appeared once. The V and J genes are TRBV11-3 and TRBJ1-6; 7 bases fit TRBD1. The germline CDR1 and CDR2 sequences are SGHNT and YENEEA. The CDR3 covers 15 residues. Trimming cost V 8 bases and J 4 bases; bases outside gene matches: 8. The CDR3 nucleotides read TGTGCCAGCGCACCCGGGACAGCGTATAATTCACCCCTCCACTTT. It translates to CASAPGTAYNSPLHF.

This chain connects TRBV6-1 to TRBJ1-3; the D is unclear. The CDR3 contains 13 residues. Germline loops: CDR1 MNHNS, CDR2 SASEGT. V shed 1 base and J shed 3 bases, with 4 bases lying between them. CDR3 sequence reads: CASSEDNGNTIYF. The CDR3 coding sequence is TGTGCCAGCAGTGAAGATAATGGAAACACCATATATTTT.